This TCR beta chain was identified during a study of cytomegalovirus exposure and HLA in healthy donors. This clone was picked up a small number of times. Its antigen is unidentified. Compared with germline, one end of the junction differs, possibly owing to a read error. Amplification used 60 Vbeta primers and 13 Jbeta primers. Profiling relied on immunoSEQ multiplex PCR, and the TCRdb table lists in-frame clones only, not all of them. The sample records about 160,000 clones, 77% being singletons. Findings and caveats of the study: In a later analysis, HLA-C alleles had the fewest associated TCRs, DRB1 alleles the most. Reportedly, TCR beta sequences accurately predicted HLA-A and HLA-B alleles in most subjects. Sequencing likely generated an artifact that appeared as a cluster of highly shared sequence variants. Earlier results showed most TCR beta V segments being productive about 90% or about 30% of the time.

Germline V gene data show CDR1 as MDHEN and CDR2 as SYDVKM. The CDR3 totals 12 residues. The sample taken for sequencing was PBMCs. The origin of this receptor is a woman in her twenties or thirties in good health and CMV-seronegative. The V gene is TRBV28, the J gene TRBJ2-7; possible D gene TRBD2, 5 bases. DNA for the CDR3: TGTGCCAGCAGTTTATCTTTCCGGGGATCGTCCTTC. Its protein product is CASSLSFRGSSF.